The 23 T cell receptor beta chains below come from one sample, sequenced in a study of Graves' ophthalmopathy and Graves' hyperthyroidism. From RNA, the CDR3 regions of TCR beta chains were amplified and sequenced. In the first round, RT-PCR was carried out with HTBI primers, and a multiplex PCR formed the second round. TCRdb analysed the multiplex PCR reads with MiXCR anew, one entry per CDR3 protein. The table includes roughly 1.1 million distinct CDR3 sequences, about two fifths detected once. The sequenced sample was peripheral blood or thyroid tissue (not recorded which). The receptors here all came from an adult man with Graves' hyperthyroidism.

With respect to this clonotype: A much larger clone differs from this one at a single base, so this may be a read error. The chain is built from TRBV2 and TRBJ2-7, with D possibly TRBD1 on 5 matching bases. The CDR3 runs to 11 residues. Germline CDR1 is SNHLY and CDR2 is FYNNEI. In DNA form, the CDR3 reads TGTGCCAGCAGTGGACAGTACGGGCAGTACTTC. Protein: CASSGQYGQYF.

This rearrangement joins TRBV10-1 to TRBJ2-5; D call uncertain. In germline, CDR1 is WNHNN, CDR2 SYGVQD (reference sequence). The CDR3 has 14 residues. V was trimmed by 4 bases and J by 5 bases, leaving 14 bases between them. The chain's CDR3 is CASSVNSPLETQYF. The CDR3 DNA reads TGCGCCAGCAGTGTAAACTCACCCTTGGAGACCCAGTACTTC.

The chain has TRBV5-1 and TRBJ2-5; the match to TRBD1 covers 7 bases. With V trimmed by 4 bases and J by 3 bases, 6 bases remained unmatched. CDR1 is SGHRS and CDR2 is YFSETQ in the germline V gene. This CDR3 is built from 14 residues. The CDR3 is CASSAWDSKETQYF. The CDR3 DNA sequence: TGCGCCAGCAGCGCCTGGGACAGTAAAGAGACCCAGTACTTC.

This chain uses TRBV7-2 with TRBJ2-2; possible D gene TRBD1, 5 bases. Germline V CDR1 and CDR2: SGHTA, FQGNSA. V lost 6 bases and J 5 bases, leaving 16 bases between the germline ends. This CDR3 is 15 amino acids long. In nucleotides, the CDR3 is TGTGCCAGCAGTTTATCGCGACAGAGGACCGGGGAGCTGTTTTTT. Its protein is CASSLSRQRTGELFF.

The CDR3 nucleotides are TGTGCCAGCAGCCGAACCGGGACAGGGGTGTATCAGCCCCAGCATTTT. Encoded protein: CASSRTGTGVYQPQHF. The chain has TRBV7-2 and TRBJ1-5; 10 bases line up with TRBD1. The CDR3 runs 16 residues. V lost 5 bases and J lost 5; bases outside the gene matches: 9. Germline loops: CDR1 SGHTA, CDR2 FQGNSA. Combining the CDR3 with reference TRBV7-2 and TRBJ1-5 gives the whole variable domain GAGVSQSPSNKVTEKGKDVELRCDPISGHTALYWYRQSLGQGLEFLIYFQGNSAPDKSGLPSDRFSAERTGGSVSTLTIQRTQQEDSAVYLCASSRTGTGVYQPQHFGDGTRLSIL.

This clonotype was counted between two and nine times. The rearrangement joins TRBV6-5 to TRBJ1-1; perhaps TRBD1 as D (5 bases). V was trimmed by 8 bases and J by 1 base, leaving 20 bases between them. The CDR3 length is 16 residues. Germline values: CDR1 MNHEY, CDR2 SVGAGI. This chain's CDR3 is CASRRRSGTGNTEAFF. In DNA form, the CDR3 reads TGTGCCAGCCGTAGGAGAAGCGGGACGGGGAACACTGAAGCTTTCTTT.

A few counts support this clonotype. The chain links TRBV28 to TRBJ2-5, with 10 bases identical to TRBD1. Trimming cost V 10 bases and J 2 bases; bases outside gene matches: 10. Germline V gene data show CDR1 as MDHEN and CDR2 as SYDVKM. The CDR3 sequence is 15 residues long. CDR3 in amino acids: CAIGTPGQGQETQYF. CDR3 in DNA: TGTGCCATCGGAACCCCGGGACAGGGGCAAGAGACCCAGTACTTC. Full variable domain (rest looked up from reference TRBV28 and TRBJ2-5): DVKVTQSSRYLVKRTGEKVFLECVQDMDHENMFWYRQDPGLGLRLIYFSYDVKMKEKGDIPEGYSVSREKKERFSLILESASTNQTSMYLCAIGTPGQGQETQYFGPGTRLLVL.

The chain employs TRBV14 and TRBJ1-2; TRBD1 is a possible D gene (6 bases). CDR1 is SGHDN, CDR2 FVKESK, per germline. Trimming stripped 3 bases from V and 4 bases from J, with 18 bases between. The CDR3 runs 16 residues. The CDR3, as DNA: TGTGCCAGCAGCCACCGAGCGGGGGGCGACGGCTATGGCTACACCTTC. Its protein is CASSHRAGGDGYGYTF.

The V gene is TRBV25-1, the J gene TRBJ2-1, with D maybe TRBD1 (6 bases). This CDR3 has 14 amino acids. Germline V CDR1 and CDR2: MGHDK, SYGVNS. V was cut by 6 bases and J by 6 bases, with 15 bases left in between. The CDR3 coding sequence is TGTGCCAGCAGCACCTGGACAGATACCAATGAGCAGTTCTTC. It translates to CASSTWTDTNEQFF.

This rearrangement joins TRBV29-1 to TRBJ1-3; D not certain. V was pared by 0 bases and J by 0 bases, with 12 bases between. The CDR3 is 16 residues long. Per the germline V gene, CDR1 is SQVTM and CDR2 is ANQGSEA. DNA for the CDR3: TGCAGCGTTGAAGATCGGCGATCAAGCTCTGGAAACACCATATATTTT. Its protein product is CSVEDRRSSSGNTIYF. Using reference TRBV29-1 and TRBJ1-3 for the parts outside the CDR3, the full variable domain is SAVISQKPSRDICQRGTSLTIQCQVDSQVTMMFWYRQQPGQSLTLIATANQGSEATYESGFVIDKFPISRPNLTFSTLTVSNMSPEDSSIYLCSVEDRRSSSGNTIYFGEGSWLTVV.

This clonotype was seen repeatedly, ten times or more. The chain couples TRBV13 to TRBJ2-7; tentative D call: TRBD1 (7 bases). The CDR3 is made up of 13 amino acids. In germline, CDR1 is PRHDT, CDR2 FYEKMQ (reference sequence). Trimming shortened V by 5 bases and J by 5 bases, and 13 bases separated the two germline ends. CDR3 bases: TGTGCCAGCAGCGCGGGACAGTCAGACGAGCAGTACTTC. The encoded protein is CASSAGQSDEQYF.

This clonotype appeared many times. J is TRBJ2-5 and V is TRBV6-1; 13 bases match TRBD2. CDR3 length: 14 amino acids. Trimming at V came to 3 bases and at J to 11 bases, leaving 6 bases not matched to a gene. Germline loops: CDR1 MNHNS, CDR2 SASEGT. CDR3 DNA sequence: TGTGCCAGCAGTGAGACTAGCGGGAGGACTACACAGTACTTC. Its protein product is CASSETSGRTTQYF.

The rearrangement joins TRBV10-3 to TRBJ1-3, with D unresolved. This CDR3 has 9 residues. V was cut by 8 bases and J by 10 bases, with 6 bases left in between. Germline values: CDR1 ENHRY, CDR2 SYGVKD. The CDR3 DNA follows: TGTGCCATCGGGGAGACCATATATTTT. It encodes CAIGETIYF.

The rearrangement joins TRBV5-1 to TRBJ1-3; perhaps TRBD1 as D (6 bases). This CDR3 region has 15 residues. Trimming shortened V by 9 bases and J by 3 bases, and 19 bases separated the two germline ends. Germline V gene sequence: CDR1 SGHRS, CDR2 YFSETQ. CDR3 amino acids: CATREGVSFGNTIYF. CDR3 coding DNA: TGCGCCACCCGGGAGGGGGTATCATTTGGAAACACCATATATTTT.

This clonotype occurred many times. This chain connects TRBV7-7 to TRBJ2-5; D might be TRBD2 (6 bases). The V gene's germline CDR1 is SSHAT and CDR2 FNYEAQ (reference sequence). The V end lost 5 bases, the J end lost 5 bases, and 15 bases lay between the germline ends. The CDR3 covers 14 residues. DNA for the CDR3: TGTGCCAGCAGCCTCGGGACTGTGGGGGAGACCCAGTACTTC. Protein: CASSLGTVGETQYF.

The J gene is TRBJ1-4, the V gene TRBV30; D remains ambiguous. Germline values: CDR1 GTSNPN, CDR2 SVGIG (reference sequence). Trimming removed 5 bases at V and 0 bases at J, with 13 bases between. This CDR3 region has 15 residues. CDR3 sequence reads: CAWLQPQSTNEKLFF. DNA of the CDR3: TGTGCCTGGTTACAGCCCCAGTCAACTAATGAAAAACTGTTTTTT. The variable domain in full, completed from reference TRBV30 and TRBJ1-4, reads SQTIHQWPATLVQPVGSPLSLECTVEGTSNPNLYWYRQAAGRGLQLLFYSVGIGQISSEVPQNLSASRPQDRQFILSSKKLLLSDSGFYLCAWLQPQSTNEKLFFGSGTQLSVL.

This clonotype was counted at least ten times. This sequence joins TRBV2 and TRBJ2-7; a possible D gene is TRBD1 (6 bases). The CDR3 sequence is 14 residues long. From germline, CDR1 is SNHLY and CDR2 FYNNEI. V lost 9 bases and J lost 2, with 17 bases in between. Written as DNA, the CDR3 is TGTGCCAGTCTTGAATGGGCAGGGGCCTACGAGCAGTACTTC. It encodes CASLEWAGAYEQYF. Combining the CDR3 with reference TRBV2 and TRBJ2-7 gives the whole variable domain EPEVTQTPSHQVTQMGQEVILRCVPISNHLYFYWYRQILGQKVEFLVSFYNNEISEKSEIFDDQFSVERPDGSNFTLKIRSTKLEDSAMYFCASLEWAGAYEQYFGPGTRLTVT.

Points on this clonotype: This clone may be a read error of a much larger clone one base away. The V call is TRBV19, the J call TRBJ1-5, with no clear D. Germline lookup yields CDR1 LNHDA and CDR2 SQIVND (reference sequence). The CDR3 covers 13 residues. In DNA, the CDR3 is TGTGTCAGTAGTATAGCGAGCAATCACCCCCAGCATTTT. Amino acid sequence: CVSSIASNHPQHF.

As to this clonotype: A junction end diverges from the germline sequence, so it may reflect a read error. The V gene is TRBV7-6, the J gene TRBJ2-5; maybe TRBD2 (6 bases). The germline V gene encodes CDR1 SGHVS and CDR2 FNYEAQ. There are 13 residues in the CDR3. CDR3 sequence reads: CASTGGGLETQNF. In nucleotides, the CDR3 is TGTGCCAGCACCGGGGGTGGGCTCGAGACCCAGAACTTC. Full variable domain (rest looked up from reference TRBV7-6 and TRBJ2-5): GAGVSQSPRYKVTKRGQDVALRCDPISGHVSLYWYRQALGQGPEFLTYFNYEAQQDKSGLPNDRFSAERPEGSISTLTIQRTEQRDSAMYRCASTGGGLETQNFGPGTRLLVL.

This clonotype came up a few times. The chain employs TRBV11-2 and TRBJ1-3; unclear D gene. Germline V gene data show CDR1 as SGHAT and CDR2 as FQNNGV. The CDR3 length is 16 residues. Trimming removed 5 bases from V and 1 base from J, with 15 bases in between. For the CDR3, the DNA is TGTGCCAGCAGCGCGGACCCGCTAGAATCTGGAAACACCATATATTTT. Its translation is CASSADPLESGNTIYF.

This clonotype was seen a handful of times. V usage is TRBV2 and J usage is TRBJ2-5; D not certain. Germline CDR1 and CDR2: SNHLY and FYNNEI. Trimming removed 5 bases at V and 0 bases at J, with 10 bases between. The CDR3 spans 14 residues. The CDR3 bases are TGTGCCAGCAGTCGAAAGGGATACCAAGAGACCCAGTACTTC. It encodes CASSRKGYQETQYF.

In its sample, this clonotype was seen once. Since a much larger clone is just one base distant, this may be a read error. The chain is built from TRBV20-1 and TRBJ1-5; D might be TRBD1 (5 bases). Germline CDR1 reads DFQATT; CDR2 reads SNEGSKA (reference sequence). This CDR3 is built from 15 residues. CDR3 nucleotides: TGCAGTACTAGAGTGGGAGGGGCCGGCAATCAGCCCCAGCATTTT. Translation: CSTRVGGAGNQPQHF.

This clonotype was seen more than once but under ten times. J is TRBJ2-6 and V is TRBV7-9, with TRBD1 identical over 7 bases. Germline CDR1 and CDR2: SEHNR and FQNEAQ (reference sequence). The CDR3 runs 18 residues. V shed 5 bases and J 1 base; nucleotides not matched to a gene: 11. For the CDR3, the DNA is TGTGCCAGCAGCGGATTCGGGGACAGACTATCTGGGGCCAACGTCCTGACTTTC. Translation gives CASSGFGDRLSGANVLTF. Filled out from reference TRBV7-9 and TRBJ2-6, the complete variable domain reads DTGVSQNPRHKITKRGQNVTFRCDPISEHNRLYWYRQTLGQGPEFLTYFQNEAQLEKSRLLSDRFSAERPKGSFSTLEIQRTEQGDSAMYLCASSGFGDRLSGANVLTFGAGSRLTVL.